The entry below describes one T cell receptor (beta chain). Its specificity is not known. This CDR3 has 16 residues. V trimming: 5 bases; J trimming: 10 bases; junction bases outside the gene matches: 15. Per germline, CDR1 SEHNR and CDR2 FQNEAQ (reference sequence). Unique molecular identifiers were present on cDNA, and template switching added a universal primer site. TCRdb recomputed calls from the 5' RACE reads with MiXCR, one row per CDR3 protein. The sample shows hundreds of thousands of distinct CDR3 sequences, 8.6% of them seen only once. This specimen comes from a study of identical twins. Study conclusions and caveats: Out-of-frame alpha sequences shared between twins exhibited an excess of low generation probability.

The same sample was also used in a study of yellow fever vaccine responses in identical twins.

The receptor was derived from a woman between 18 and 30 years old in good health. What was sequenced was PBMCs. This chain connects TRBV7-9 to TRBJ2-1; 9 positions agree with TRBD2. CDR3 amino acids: CASSQNRQRAGGEQFF. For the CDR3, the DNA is TGTGCCAGCAGCCAAAACCGACAACGAGCGGGAGGCGAGCAGTTCTTC.